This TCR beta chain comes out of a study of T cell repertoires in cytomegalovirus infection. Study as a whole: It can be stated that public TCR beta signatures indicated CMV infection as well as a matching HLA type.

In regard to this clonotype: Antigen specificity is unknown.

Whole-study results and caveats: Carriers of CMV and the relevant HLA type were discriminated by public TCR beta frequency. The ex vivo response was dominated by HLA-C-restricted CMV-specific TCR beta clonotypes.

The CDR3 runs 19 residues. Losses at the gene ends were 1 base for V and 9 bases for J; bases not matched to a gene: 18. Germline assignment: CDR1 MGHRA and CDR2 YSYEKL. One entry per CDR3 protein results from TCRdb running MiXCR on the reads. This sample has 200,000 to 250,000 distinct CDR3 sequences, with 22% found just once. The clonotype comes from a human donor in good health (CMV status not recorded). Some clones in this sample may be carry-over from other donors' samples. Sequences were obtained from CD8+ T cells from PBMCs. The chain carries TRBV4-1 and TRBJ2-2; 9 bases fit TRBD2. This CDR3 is CASSQAFGGLAGGPRELFF. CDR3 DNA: TGCGCCAGCAGCCAAGCGTTCGGCGGTCTTGCGGGGGGGCCTCGGGAGCTGTTTTTT.